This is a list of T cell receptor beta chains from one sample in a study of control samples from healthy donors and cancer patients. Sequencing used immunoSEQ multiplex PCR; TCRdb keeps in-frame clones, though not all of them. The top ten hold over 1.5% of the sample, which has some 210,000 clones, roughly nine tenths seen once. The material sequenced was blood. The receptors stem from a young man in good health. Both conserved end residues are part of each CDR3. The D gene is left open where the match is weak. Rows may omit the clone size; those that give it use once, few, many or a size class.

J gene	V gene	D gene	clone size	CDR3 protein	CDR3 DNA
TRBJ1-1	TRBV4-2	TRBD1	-	CASSQEIHRGPGVAFF	TGTGCCAGCAGCCAAGAGATCCACAGGGGCCCGGGGGTAGCTTTCTTT
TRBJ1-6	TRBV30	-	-	CAWTAGVKSNSPLHF	TGTGCCTGGACGGCGGGGGTGAAGAGTAATTCACCCCTCCACTTT
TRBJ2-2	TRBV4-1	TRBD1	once	CASSQPWDSTGELFF	TGCGCCAGCAGCCAACCATGGGACAGTACCGGGGAGCTGTTTTTT
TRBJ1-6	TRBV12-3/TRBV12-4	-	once	CASSWAGNSPLHF	TGTGCCAGCAGTTGGGCTGGTAATTCACCCCTCCACTTT
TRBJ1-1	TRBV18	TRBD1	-	CASSPQDRGEAFF	TGTGCCAGCTCACCACAGGACAGGGGTGAAGCTTTCTTT
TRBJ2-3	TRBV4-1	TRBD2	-	CASKDRLAGGDTQYF	TGCGCCAGCAAAGATAGACTAGCGGGGGGCGATACGCAGTATTTT
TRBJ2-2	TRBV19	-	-	CASNEPGYNTGELFF	TGTGCCAGCAATGAGCCGGGTTATAACACCGGGGAGCTGTTTTTT
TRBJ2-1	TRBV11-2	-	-	CASSLILPSYNEQFF	TGTGCCAGCAGCTTAATCCTTCCCTCCTACAATGAGCAGTTCTTC
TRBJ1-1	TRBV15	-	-	CATSRGRGVTEAFF	TGTGCCACCAGCAGGGGACGTGGGGTCACTGAAGCTTTCTTT
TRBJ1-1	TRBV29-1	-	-	CSAVWGEPGTEAFF	TGCAGCGCCGTTTGGGGAGAGCCGGGCACTGAAGCTTTCTTT
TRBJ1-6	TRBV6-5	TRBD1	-	CASSLDRGLSPLHF	TGTGCCAGCAGCCTTGACAGGGGACTTTCACCCCTCCACTTT
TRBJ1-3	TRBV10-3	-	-	CAVVGGPNTIYF	TGTGCCGTCGTCGGGGGGCCAAACACCATATATTTT
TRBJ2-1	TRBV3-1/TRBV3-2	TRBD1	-	CASSQWGTGIDNEQFF	TGTGCCAGCAGCCAATGGGGGACAGGGATCGACAATGAGCAGTTCTTC
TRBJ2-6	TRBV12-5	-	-	CASGLGVAGANVLTF	TGTGCTAGTGGTTTAGGGGTCGCTGGGGCCAACGTCCTGACTTTC
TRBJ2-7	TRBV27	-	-	CASSLFQGSYEQYF	TGTGCCAGCAGTTTATTCCAGGGCTCCTACGAGCAGTACTTC
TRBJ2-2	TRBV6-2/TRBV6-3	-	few	CASSRGNTGELFF	TGTGCCAGCAGTAGGGGGAACACCGGGGAGCTGTTTTTT
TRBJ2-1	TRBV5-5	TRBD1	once	CASSQPGQGARNEQFF	TGTGCCAGCAGCCAGCCGGGACAGGGGGCTCGGAATGAGCAGTTCTTC
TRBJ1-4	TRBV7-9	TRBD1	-	CASTPTGGRNNEKLFF	TGTGCCAGCACCCCCACAGGGGGCCGGAATAATGAAAAACTGTTTTTT
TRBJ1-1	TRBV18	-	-	CASSPPGARNTEAFF	TGTGCCAGCTCACCACCGGGGGCACGGAACACTGAAGCTTTCTTT
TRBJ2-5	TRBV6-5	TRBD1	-	CASSRQGAILETQYF	TGTGCCAGCTCACGGCAGGGGGCGATCTTAGAGACCCAGTACTTC
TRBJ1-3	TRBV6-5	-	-	CASSYSSRSSGNTIYF	TGTGCCAGCAGTTACTCGAGTAGGTCCTCTGGAAACACCATATATTTT
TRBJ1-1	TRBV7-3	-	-	CASSLRGRVTEAFF	TGTGCCAGCAGCTTAAGAGGGCGGGTAACTGAAGCTTTCTTT
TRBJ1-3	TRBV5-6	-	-	CASSILGQKSSGNTIYF	TGTGCCAGCAGCATACTAGGACAGAAGAGCTCTGGAAACACCATATATTTT
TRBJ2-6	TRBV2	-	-	CASTYTANVLTF	TGTGCCAGCACCTACACGGCCAACGTCCTGACTTTC
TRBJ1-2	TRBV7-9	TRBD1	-	CASTETGATYGYTF	TGTGCCAGCACCGAAACAGGGGCAACCTATGGCTACACCTTC
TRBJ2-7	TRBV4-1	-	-	CASSQAAGAYEQYF	TGCGCCAGCAGCCAAGCGGCAGGTGCCTACGAGCAGTACTTC
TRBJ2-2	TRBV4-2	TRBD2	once	CASSQIQTSGGDTGELFF	TGTGCCAGCAGCCAAATACAGACTAGCGGGGGAGACACCGGGGAGCTGTTTTTT
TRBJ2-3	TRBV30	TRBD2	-	CAARLAGGSKQYF	TGTGCCGCAAGACTAGCGGGGGGGTCTAAGCAGTATTTT
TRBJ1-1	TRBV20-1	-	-	CRGKEGTEAFF	TGCAGAGGAAAGGAGGGCACTGAAGCTTTCTTT
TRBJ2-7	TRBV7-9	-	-	CASSKGHLPYEQYF	TGTGCCAGCAGCAAGGGTCATTTACCCTACGAGCAGTACTTC
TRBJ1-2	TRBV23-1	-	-	CASEGGATYGYTF	TGCGCTTCAGAAGGGGGGGCTACCTATGGCTACACCTTC
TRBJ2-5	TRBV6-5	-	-	CASSYGETQYF	TGTGCCAGCAGTTACGGGGAGACCCAGTACTTC
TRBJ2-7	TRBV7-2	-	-	CASSSQGGASYF	TGTGCCAGCAGCTCACAAGGGGGGGCCTCGTACTTC
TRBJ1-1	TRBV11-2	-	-	CASSFGRQNTEAFF	TGTGCCAGCAGCTTTGGCAGACAGAACACTGAAGCTTTCTTT
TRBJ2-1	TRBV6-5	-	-	CASSLTWLSYNEQFF	TGTGCCAGCAGTTTAACTTGGCTTTCCTACAATGAGCAGTTCTTC
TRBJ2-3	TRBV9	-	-	CASSVGSFPDTQYF	TGTGCCAGCAGCGTTGGCAGCTTCCCAGATACGCAGTATTTT
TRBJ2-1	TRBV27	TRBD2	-	CASRRLAENNEQFF	TGTGCCAGCAGGCGACTAGCGGAGAACAATGAGCAGTTCTTC
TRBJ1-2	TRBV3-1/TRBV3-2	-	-	CASSQDRGNYGYTF	TGTGCCAGCAGCCAAGACAGGGGAAACTATGGCTACACCTTC
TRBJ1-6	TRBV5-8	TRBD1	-	CASSWTGNSPLHF	TGTGCCAGCAGCTGGACAGGGAATTCACCCCTCCACTTT
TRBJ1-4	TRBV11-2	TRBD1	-	CASTQRTGLEKLFF	TGTGCCAGCACCCAACGGACAGGGCTGGAAAAACTGTTTTTT
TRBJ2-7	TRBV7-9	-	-	CASSSETEAHEQYF	TGTGCCAGCAGCTCCGAAACAGAGGCCCACGAGCAGTACTTC
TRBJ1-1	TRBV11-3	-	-	CASSPGPTNTEAFF	TGTGCCAGCAGCCCGGGACCGACGAACACTGAAGCTTTCTTT
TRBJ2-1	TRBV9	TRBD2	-	CASSSPRGSSYNEQFF	TGTGCCAGCAGCTCCCCGCGGGGGAGCTCCTACAATGAGCAGTTCTTC
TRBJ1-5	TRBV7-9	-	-	CASSLRGSNQPQHF	TGTGCCAGCAGCTTACGGGGTAGCAATCAGCCCCAGCATTTT
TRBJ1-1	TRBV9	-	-	CASSPQGLEAFF	TGTGCCAGCAGTCCACAAGGGCTTGAAGCTTTCTTT
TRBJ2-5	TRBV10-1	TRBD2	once	CASSEGGLAGGLPETQYF	TGCGCCAGCAGTGAGGGTGGACTAGCGGGGGGCCTTCCGGAGACCCAGTACTTC
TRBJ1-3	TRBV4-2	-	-	CASSPLPGKGNTIYF	TGTGCCAGCAGCCCACTCCCCGGAAAGGGGAACACCATATATTTT
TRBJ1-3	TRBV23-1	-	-	CASSQRRRGRSGNTIYF	TGCGCCAGCAGTCAACGAAGAAGAGGGCGCTCTGGAAACACCATATATTTT
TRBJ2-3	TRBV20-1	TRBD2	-	CSASAGTSGSDTQYF	TGCAGTGCTAGTGCCGGGACTAGCGGTTCAGATACGCAGTATTTT
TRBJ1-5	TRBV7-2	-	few	CASSTTSNQPQHF	TGTGCCAGCAGCACCACTAGCAATCAGCCCCAGCATTTT
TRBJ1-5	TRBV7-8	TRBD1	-	CASSPGQGLSNQPQHF	TGTGCCAGCAGCCCCGGACAGGGCCTTAGCAATCAGCCCCAGCATTTT
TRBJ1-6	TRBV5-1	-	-	CASSLSDNSPLHF	TGCGCCAGCAGCTTGTCAGATAATTCACCCCTCCACTTT
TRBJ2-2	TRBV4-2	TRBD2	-	CASSPRTSGGVNTGELFF	TGTGCCAGCAGCCCTCGGACTAGCGGGGGGGTAAACACCGGGGAGCTGTTTTTT
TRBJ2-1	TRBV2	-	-	CASSSPIRGARNEQFF	TGTGCCAGCAGCTCCCCAATCCGGGGGGCCAGGAATGAGCAGTTCTTC
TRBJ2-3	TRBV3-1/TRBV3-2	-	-	CASSQSRGTDTQYF	TGTGCCAGCAGCCAAAGCAGGGGAACAGATACGCAGTATTTT
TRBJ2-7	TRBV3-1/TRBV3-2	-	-	CASSQDVRNAYEQYF	TGTGCCAGCAGCCAAGATGTACGGAACGCATACGAGCAGTACTTC
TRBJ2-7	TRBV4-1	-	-	CASSQFSTYGQYF	TGCGCCAGCAGCCAATTTAGTACCTACGGGCAGTACTTC
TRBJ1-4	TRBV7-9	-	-	CASSLAGYAANEKLFF	TGTGCCAGCAGCTTAGCAGGGTATGCGGCTAATGAAAAACTGTTTTTT
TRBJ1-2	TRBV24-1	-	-	CATSGGGKSYGYTF	TGTGCCACCAGTGGAGGAGGCAAAAGCTATGGCTACACCTTC
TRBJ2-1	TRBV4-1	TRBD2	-	CASSPERQGLSGDEQFF	TGCGCCAGCAGCCCCGAGCGCCAGGGACTATCCGGGGATGAGCAGTTCTTC